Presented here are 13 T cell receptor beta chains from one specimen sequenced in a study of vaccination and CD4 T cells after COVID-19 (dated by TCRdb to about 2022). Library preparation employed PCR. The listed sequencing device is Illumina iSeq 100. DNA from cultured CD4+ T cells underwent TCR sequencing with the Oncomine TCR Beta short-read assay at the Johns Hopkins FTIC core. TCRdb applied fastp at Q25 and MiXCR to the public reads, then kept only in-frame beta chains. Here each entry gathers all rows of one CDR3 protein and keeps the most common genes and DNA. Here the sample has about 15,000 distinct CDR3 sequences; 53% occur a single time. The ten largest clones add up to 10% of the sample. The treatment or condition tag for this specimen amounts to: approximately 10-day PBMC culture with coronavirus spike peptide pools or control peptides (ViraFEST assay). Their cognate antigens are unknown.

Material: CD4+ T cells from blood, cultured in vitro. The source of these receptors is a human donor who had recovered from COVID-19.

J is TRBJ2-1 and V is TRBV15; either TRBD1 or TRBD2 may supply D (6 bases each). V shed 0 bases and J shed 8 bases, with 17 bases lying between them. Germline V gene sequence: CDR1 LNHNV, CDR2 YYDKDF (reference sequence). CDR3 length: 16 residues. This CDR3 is CATSREAGLGGDEQFF. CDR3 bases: TGTGCCACCAGCAGAGAGGCGGGACTCGGGGGCGATGAGCAGTTCTTC.

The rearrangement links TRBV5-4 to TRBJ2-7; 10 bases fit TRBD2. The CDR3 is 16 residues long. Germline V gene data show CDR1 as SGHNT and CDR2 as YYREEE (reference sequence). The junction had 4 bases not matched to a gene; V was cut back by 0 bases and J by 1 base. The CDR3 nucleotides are TGTGCCAGCAGCTTGGGACTAGCGGGCATTTCCTACGAGCAGTACTTC. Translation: CASSLGLAGISYEQYF.

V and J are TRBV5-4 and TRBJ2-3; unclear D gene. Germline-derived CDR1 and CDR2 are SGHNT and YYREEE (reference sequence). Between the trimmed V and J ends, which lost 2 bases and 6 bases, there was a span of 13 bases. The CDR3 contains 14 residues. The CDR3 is CASSLLAPPDTQYF. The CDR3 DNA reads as TGTGCCAGCAGCTTATTAGCCCCCCCCGATACGCAGTATTTT.

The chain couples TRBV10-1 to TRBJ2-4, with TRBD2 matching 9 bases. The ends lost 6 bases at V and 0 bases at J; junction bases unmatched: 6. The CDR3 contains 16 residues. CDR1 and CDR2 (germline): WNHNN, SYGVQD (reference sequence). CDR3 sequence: CASSDNSGRAKNIQYF. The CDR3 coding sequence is TGCGCCAGCAGCGACAATAGCGGGAGAGCCAAAAACATTCAGTACTTC.

CDR3 in DNA: TGTGCCAGCAGCCAACCGGGACTAGCGGGAGTAGCCAAAAACATTCAGTACTTC. It yields the protein CASSQPGLAGVAKNIQYF. The gene calls are TRBV4-2 and TRBJ2-4, with 14 bases aligning to TRBD2. The CDR3 has 18 residues. V lost 2 bases and J lost 0; bases outside the gene matches: 3. The germline CDR1 and CDR2 sequences are LGHNA and YNFKEQ.

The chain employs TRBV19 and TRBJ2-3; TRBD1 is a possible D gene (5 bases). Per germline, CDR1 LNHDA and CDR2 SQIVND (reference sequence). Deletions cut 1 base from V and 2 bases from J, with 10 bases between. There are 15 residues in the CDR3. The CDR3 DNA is TGTGCCAGTAGTATAGGGGGCGGTTTCACAGATACGCAGTATTTT. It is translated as CASSIGGGFTDTQYF.

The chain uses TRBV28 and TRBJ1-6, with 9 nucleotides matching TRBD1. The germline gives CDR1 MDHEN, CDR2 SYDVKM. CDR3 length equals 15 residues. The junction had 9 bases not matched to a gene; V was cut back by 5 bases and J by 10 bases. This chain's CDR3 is CASSNSDRGRSPLHF. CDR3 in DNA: TGTGCCAGCAGTAACTCGGACAGGGGAAGATCACCCCTCCACTTT. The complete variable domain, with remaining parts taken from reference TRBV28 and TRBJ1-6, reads DVKVTQSSRYLVKRTGEKVFLECVQDMDHENMFWYRQDPGLGLRLIYFSYDVKMKEKGDIPEGYSVSREKKERFSLILESASTNQTSMYLCASSNSDRGRSPLHFGNGTRLTVT.

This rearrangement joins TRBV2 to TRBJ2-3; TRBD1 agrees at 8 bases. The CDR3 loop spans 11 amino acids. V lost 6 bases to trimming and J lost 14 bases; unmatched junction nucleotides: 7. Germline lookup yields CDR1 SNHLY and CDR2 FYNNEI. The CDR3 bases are TGTGCCAGCAGCCTCGACAGGGGAACGTATTTT. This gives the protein CASSLDRGTYF.

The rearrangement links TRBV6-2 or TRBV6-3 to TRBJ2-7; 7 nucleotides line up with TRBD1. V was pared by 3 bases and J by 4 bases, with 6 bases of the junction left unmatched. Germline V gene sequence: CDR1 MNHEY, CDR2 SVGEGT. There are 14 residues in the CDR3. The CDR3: CASSYKGAEYEQYF. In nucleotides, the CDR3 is TGTGCCAGCAGTTATAAGGGGGCGGAGTACGAGCAGTACTTC.

DNA of the CDR3: TGTGCCAGCAGGCAAGCGGGAGGGAGCTACGAGCAGTACTTC. Amino acids: CASRQAGGSYEQYF. This chain uses TRBV12-3 or TRBV12-4 with TRBJ2-7, with 10 nucleotides matching TRBD2. The CDR3 loop spans 14 amino acids. J gave up 3 bases and V 6 bases, and 5 bases lay outside the gene matches.

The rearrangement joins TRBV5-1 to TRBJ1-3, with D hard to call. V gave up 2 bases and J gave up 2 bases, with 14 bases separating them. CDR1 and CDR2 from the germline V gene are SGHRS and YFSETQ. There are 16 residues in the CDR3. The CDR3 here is CASSFTVSATGNTIYF. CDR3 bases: TGCGCCAGCAGCTTCACGGTTTCGGCAACTGGAAACACCATATATTTT.

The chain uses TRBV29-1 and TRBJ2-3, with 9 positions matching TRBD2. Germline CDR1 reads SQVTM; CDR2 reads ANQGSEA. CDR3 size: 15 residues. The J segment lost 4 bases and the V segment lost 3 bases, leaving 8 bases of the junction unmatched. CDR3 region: CSVDGGSGSPDTQYF. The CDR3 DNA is TGCAGCGTTGACGGGGGTAGCGGGAGCCCAGATACGCAGTATTTT.

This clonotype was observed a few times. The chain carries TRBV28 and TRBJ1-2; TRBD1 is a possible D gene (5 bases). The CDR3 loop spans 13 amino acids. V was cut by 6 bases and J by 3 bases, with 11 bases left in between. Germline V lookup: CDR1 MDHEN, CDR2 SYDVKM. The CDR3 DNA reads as TGTGCCAGCAGGCAGGGATTGCACTATGGCTACACCTTC. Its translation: CASRQGLHYGYTF.